These T cell receptor beta chains were read from a single sample in a study of immune evolution from preneoplasia to lung adenocarcinoma. The data were produced by immunoSEQ multiplex PCR, yet TCRdb's version contains in-frame clones alone and is incomplete. The sample carries over 6,000 clones, 80% to 90% recorded once. The sequencing sample was made of FFPE invasive lung adenocarcinoma tissue. The source of these receptors is a person in their fifties with lung adenocarcinoma. Each CDR3 is given with its conserved first and last residue. The order of the fields is D gene, clone size, J gene, V gene, CDR3 DNA, CDR3 protein. D genes are given only for firm matches. Some rows mark clone size as missing; the rest say once, few, many or name a class of expanded clone.

d_gene: NA
abundance: NA
j_gene: TRBJ2-6
v_gene: TRBV9
CDR3nt: TGTGCCAGCAGCGTTTACTCTGGGGCCAACGTCCTGACTTTC
CDR3aa: CASSVYSGANVLTF

d_gene: NA
abundance: NA
j_gene: TRBJ2-2
v_gene: TRBV25-1
CDR3nt: TGTGCCAGCAGTGAATCAAGAGGGATATACACCGGGGAGCTGTTTTTT
CDR3aa: CASSESRGIYTGELFF

d_gene: NA
abundance: NA
j_gene: TRBJ2-2
v_gene: TRBV19
CDR3nt: TGTGCCAGTAGTATATTAGCGGCGGTGGGGGAGCTGTTTTTT
CDR3aa: CASSILAAVGELFF

d_gene: NA
abundance: NA
j_gene: TRBJ1-5
v_gene: TRBV6-5
CDR3nt: TGTGCCAGCAGGCCGTGGGGCAGCGCATCGGGGCCCCAGCATTTT
CDR3aa: CASRPWGSASGPQHF

d_gene: NA
abundance: NA
j_gene: TRBJ2-1
v_gene: TRBV28
CDR3nt: TGTGCCAGCAACCCGATGGGCCGAAGCTCCTACAATGAGCAGTTCTTC
CDR3aa: CASNPMGRSSYNEQFF

d_gene: TRBD2
abundance: NA
j_gene: TRBJ2-1
v_gene: TRBV10-1
CDR3nt: TGCGCCAGCAAGGAACTAGCGGGAGGGTCCTACAATGAGCAGTTCTTC
CDR3aa: CASKELAGGSYNEQFF

d_gene: NA
abundance: NA
j_gene: TRBJ2-3
v_gene: TRBV6-5
CDR3nt: TGTGCCGCCTCCGGGACCAGGACAGATACGCAGTATTTT
CDR3aa: CAASGTRTDTQYF

d_gene: NA
abundance: once
j_gene: TRBJ2-7
v_gene: TRBV18
CDR3nt: TGTGCCAGCTCACCACCCAGACAGCTCAGCTCCTACGAGCAGTACTTC
CDR3aa: CASSPPRQLSSYEQYF

d_gene: NA
abundance: NA
j_gene: TRBJ1-1
v_gene: TRBV7-3
CDR3nt: TGTGCCAGCAGCCGGAAGGGGGGAGGGGCCGTGAACACTGAAGCTTTCTTT
CDR3aa: CASSRKGGGAVNTEAFF

d_gene: NA
abundance: NA
j_gene: TRBJ2-7
v_gene: TRBV2
CDR3nt: TGTGCCAGCAGTGTACCTCCCTACGAGCAGTACTTC
CDR3aa: CASSVPPYEQYF

d_gene: TRBD1
abundance: once
j_gene: TRBJ2-7
v_gene: TRBV7-8
CDR3nt: TGTGCCAGCAGCTCGGGACAGGGGGCGAAAGAGCAGTACTTC
CDR3aa: CASSSGQGAKEQYF

d_gene: NA
abundance: NA
j_gene: TRBJ2-6
v_gene: TRBV27
CDR3nt: TGTGCCAGCAGGAGTTTCGACTCTGGGGCCAACGTCCTGACTTTC
CDR3aa: CASRSFDSGANVLTF

d_gene: NA
abundance: NA
j_gene: TRBJ2-7
v_gene: TRBV9
CDR3nt: TGTGCCAGCAGCAGAACCGGGACGGTTCCCTACGAGCAGTACTTC
CDR3aa: CASSRTGTVPYEQYF

d_gene: TRBD2
abundance: few
j_gene: TRBJ2-5
v_gene: TRBV7-8
CDR3nt: TGTGCCAGCAGCTTAGGGGCTAGCGGAGGGCAGACCCAGTACTTC
CDR3aa: CASSLGASGGQTQYF

d_gene: TRBD1
abundance: once
j_gene: TRBJ2-5
v_gene: TRBV10-3
CDR3nt: TGTGCCATCGGACAGGGAGAGACCCAGTACTTC
CDR3aa: CAIGQGETQYF

d_gene: NA
abundance: NA
j_gene: TRBJ1-1
v_gene: TRBV7-9
CDR3nt: TGTGCCAGCAGCCCATCATCGGACCGGGGAGCTTTCTTT
CDR3aa: CASSPSSDRGAFF

d_gene: NA
abundance: NA
j_gene: TRBJ1-1
v_gene: TRBV30
CDR3nt: TGTGCCTGGAGTCTGGGAGGCCTGAACACTGAAGCTTTCTTT
CDR3aa: CAWSLGGLNTEAFF

d_gene: NA
abundance: NA
j_gene: TRBJ1-4
v_gene: TRBV7-9
CDR3nt: TGTGCCAGCAGCTTAGCAGGGATTAATGAAAAACTGTTTTTT
CDR3aa: CASSLAGINEKLFF

d_gene: TRBD1
abundance: NA
j_gene: TRBJ1-1
v_gene: TRBV9
CDR3nt: TGTGCCAGCAGCGCAGAGGGGGCCGTATCGAACACTGAAGCTTTCTTT
CDR3aa: CASSAEGAVSNTEAFF

d_gene: TRBD1
abundance: few
j_gene: TRBJ1-1
v_gene: TRBV28
CDR3nt: TGTGCCAGCAGTCCCCCCGGGACAGGCCCAATTCAAGCTTTCTTT
CDR3aa: CASSPPGTGPIQAFF

d_gene: TRBD2
abundance: NA
j_gene: TRBJ2-3
v_gene: TRBV28
CDR3nt: TGTGCCAGCAATCCGACCGGGACTAGCGGGTTTACAACAGATACGCAGTATTTT
CDR3aa: CASNPTGTSGFTTDTQYF

d_gene: NA
abundance: NA
j_gene: TRBJ1-1
v_gene: TRBV28
CDR3nt: TGTGCCAGCAGTTTCTGGGGGACGAGGAACACTGAAGCTTTCTTT
CDR3aa: CASSFWGTRNTEAFF

d_gene: NA
abundance: few
j_gene: TRBJ2-1
v_gene: TRBV9
CDR3nt: TGTGCCAGCAGCGTACTGGATTACAATGAGCAGTTCTTC
CDR3aa: CASSVLDYNEQFF

d_gene: NA
abundance: NA
j_gene: TRBJ2-3
v_gene: TRBV30
CDR3nt: TGTGCCTGGAGTCGAGGGGCGGCAGATACGCAGTATTTT
CDR3aa: CAWSRGAADTQYF

d_gene: NA
abundance: large
j_gene: TRBJ2-7
v_gene: TRBV2
CDR3nt: TGTGCCAGCGGACGGCAGAACTACGAGCAGTACTTC
CDR3aa: CASGRQNYEQYF

d_gene: TRBD2
abundance: NA
j_gene: TRBJ2-1
v_gene: TRBV14
CDR3nt: TGTGCCAGCAGCCCGCTAGCGGGAGGCGTGGGGGAGCAGTTCTTC
CDR3aa: CASSPLAGGVGEQFF

d_gene: NA
abundance: NA
j_gene: TRBJ1-1
v_gene: TRBV7-9
CDR3nt: TGTGCCAGCAGCTTAGGTTCCAGGGGAATAACTGAAGCTTTCTTT
CDR3aa: CASSLGSRGITEAFF

d_gene: TRBD1
abundance: NA
j_gene: TRBJ2-1
v_gene: TRBV5-8
CDR3nt: TGTGCCAGCAGCTTGGAAAGGACAGGGAACAATGAGCAGTTCTTC
CDR3aa: CASSLERTGNNEQFF

d_gene: NA
abundance: NA
j_gene: TRBJ1-5
v_gene: TRBV2
CDR3nt: TGTGCCAGCAGTGACCAGGGAGGTCAGCCCCAGCATTTT
CDR3aa: CASSDQGGQPQHF

d_gene: NA
abundance: NA
j_gene: TRBJ2-7
v_gene: TRBV2
CDR3nt: TGTGCCAGCAGTGTAAGCTACGAGCAGTACTTC
CDR3aa: CASSVSYEQYF

d_gene: NA
abundance: NA
j_gene: TRBJ2-7
v_gene: TRBV27
CDR3nt: TGTGCCAGCAGTTTATATCAGGGTCACGAGCAGTACTTC
CDR3aa: CASSLYQGHEQYF

d_gene: TRBD1
abundance: NA
j_gene: TRBJ2-1
v_gene: TRBV30
CDR3nt: TGTGCCTGGACTGTAGGGGGACAGGGGTATGAGCAGTTCTTC
CDR3aa: CAWTVGGQGYEQFF

d_gene: NA
abundance: once
j_gene: TRBJ2-1
v_gene: TRBV19
CDR3nt: TGTGCCAGTAGTCCCGGACTGGGCAATGAGCAGTTCTTC
CDR3aa: CASSPGLGNEQFF

d_gene: NA
abundance: few
j_gene: TRBJ1-2
v_gene: TRBV4-3
CDR3nt: TGCGCCAGCAGCCCCCGCCAGGGACTTTACTATGGCTACACCTTC
CDR3aa: CASSPRQGLYYGYTF

d_gene: TRBD2
abundance: NA
j_gene: TRBJ2-7
v_gene: TRBV4-1
CDR3nt: TGCGCCAGCAGCCAAGATCCCTTGAGTAGCGGGAGATACGAGCAGTACTTC
CDR3aa: CASSQDPLSSGRYEQYF

d_gene: NA
abundance: NA
j_gene: TRBJ2-1
v_gene: TRBV7-9
CDR3nt: TGTGCCAGCAGCTACCCCGAGAAATCCTACAATGAGCAGTTCTTC
CDR3aa: CASSYPEKSYNEQFF

d_gene: NA
abundance: NA
j_gene: TRBJ2-7
v_gene: TRBV4-2
CDR3nt: TGTGCCAGCAGCCAAGGGGCATCGGGCCAGAGCTCCTACGAGCAGTACTTC
CDR3aa: CASSQGASGQSSYEQYF

d_gene: NA
abundance: NA
j_gene: TRBJ2-5
v_gene: TRBV5-4
CDR3nt: TGTGCCAGCAGCTTGGGAGGGGAGACCCAAGAGACCCAGTACTTC
CDR3aa: CASSLGGETQETQYF

d_gene: NA
abundance: NA
j_gene: TRBJ2-7
v_gene: TRBV5-6
CDR3nt: TGTGCCAGCAGGCCGGGACCGAGCTCCTACGAGCAGTACTTC
CDR3aa: CASRPGPSSYEQYF

d_gene: NA
abundance: NA
j_gene: TRBJ2-3
v_gene: TRBV6-5
CDR3nt: TGTGCCAGCAGTTACGGGACGGCGAGGGCGGATACGCAGTATTTT
CDR3aa: CASSYGTARADTQYF

d_gene: TRBD1
abundance: NA
j_gene: TRBJ2-4
v_gene: TRBV9
CDR3nt: TGTGCCAGCAGCCCCAGGGACAGCATAGCCAAAAACATTCAGTACTTC
CDR3aa: CASSPRDSIAKNIQYF

d_gene: NA
abundance: NA
j_gene: TRBJ2-1
v_gene: TRBV28
CDR3nt: TGTGCCAGCAGTCTTCGACTAGAACCGTTCTTC
CDR3aa: CASSLRLEPFF

d_gene: NA
abundance: few
j_gene: TRBJ2-3
v_gene: TRBV7-2
CDR3nt: TGTGCCAGCAGCTTAGGGCTAGCTTTTCCAGATACGCAGTATTTT
CDR3aa: CASSLGLAFPDTQYF

d_gene: NA
abundance: NA
j_gene: TRBJ2-3
v_gene: TRBV6-6
CDR3nt: TGTGCCAGCAACCAACAGGGGAAGGGGGGAGATACGCAGTATTTT
CDR3aa: CASNQQGKGGDTQYF

d_gene: NA
abundance: NA
j_gene: TRBJ2-4
v_gene: TRBV5-6
CDR3nt: TGTGCCAGCAGCTTGACAGGAGCCAAAAACATTCAGTACTTC
CDR3aa: CASSLTGAKNIQYF